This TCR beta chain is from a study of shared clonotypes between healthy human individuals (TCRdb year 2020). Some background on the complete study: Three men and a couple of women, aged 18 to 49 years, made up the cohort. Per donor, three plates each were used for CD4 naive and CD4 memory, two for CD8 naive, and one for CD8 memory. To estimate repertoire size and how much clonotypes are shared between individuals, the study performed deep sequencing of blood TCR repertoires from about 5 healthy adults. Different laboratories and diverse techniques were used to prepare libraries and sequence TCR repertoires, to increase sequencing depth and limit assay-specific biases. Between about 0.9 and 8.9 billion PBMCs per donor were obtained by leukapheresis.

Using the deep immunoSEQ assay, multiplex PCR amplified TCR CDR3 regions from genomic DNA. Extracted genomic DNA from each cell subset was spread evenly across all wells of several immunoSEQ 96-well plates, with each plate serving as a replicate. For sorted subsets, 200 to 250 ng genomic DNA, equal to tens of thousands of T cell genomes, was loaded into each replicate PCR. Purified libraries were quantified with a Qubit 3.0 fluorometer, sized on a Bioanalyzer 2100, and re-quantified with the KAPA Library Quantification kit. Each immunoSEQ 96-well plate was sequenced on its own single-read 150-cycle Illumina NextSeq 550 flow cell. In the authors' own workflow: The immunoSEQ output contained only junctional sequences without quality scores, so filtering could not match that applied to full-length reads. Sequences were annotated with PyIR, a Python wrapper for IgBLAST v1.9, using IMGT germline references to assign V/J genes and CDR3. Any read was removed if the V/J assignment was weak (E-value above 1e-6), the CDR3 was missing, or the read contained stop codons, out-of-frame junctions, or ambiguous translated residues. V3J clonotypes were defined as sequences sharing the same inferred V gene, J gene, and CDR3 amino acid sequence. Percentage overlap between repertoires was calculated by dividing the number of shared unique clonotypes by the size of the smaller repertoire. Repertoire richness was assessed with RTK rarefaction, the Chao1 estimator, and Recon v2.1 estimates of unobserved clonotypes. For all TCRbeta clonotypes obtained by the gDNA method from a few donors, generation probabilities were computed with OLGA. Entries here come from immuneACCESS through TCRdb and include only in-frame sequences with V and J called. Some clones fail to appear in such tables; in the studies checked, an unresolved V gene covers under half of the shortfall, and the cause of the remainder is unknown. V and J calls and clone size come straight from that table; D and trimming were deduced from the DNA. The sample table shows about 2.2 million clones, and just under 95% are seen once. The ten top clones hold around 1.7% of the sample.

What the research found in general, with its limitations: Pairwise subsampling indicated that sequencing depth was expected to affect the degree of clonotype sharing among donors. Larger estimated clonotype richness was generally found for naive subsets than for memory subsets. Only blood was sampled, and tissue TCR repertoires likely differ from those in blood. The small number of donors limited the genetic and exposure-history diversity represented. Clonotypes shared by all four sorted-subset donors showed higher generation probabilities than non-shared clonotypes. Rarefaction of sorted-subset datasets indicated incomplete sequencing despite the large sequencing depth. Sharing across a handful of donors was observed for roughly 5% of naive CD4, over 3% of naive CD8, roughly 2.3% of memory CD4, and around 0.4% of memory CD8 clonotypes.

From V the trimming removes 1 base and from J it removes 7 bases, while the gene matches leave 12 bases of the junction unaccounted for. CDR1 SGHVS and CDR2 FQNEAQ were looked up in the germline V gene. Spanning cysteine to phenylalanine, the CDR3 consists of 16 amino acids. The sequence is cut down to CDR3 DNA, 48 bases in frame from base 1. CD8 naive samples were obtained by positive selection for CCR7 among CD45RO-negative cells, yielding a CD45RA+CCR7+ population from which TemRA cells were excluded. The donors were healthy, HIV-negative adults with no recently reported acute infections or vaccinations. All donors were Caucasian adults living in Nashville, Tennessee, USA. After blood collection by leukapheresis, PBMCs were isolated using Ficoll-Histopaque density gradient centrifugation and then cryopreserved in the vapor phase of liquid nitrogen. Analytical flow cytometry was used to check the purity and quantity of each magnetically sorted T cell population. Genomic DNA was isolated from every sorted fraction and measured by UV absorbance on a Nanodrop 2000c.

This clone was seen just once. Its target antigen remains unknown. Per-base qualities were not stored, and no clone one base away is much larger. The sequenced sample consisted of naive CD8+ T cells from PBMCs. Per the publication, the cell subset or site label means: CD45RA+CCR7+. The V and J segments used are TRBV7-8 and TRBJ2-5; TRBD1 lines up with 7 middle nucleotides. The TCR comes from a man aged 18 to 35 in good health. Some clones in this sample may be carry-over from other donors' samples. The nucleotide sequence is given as TGTGCCAGCAGCTTAGTCGGGCAGGGGGTCTTGGGGACCCAGTACTTC. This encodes CASSLVGQGVLGTQYF.